This T cell receptor beta chain was captured in a study of long-term antiretroviral therapy in people with HIV. Study conclusions and caveats: Diversity rose after ART but stayed below transplant donor controls. Therapy changes, viral resistance and ART adherence were not documented in the available data. All time points showed a repertoire dominated by clones expanded before ART.

A remark on this clone: The antigen is unknown.

V gave up 0 bases and J gave up 0 bases, with 5 bases separating them. Germline assignment: CDR1 SGDLS and CDR2 YYNGEE. CDR3 length: 14 residues. Runs used v3.0 of the immunoSEQ assay and were done at survey level. Profiled with immunoSEQ multiplex PCR; TCRdb holds only in-frame clones, not every one. The table lists about 30,000 clones, approximately 84% of them singletons. The sample was unsorted PBMCs, taken just over 2.7 years before starting antiretroviral therapy. This receptor was obtained from a woman aged 30 to 39 with HIV. The chain recombines TRBV9 with TRBJ2-3, with D unresolved. CDR3 amino acids: CASSVDQSTDTQYF. The CDR3 nucleotides read TGTGCCAGCAGCGTAGACCAGAGCACAGATACGCAGTATTTT. The full variable domain, rest sourced from reference TRBV9 and TRBJ2-3, is DSGVTQTPKHLITATGQRVTLRCSPRSGDLSVYWYQQSLDQGLQFLIQYYNGEERAKGNILERFSAQQFPDLHSELNLSSLELGDSALYFCASSVDQSTDTQYFGPGTRLTVL.